This is a list of T cell receptor beta chains from one sample in a study of shared clonotypes between healthy human individuals. TCRdb's table, derived via immunoSEQ multiplex PCR, lists solely in-frame clones and lacks some. Among some 2 million clones, approximately 95% were seen once, and the ten largest hold approximately 0.13%. Material for sequencing was naive CD4+ T cells sorted from blood. All receptors come from a man between 18 and 35 years old in good health. CDR3s include the opening cysteine and the closing phenylalanine or tryptophan. Each record gives: V gene, D gene, clone size, J gene, CDR3 DNA, CDR3 protein. D genes are given only for firm matches. Clone size appears in some rows only: once, few, many, or a class for an expanded clone.

V: TRBV2
D: TRBD1
size: .
J: TRBJ2-7
DNA: TGTGCCAGCAGTGTGGGGACAGGGGGCTTGCCCTACGAGCAGTACTTC
CDR3: CASSVGTGGLPYEQYF

V: TRBV28
D: .
size: .
J: TRBJ1-2
DNA: TGTGCCAGCAGTTTTGGAGGGTTGGACCGCCGTGATGGCTACACCTTC
CDR3: CASSFGGLDRRDGYTF

V: TRBV7-2
D: TRBD1
size: .
J: TRBJ1-1
DNA: TGTGCCAGCAGCCGGAGGACAGGGGATATGAACACTGAAGCTTTCTTT
CDR3: CASSRRTGDMNTEAFF

V: TRBV6-5
D: .
size: .
J: TRBJ2-1
DNA: TGTGCCAGCGGGCCTCTACGGGGGAGCGGGAATGAGCAGTTCTTC
CDR3: CASGPLRGSGNEQFF

V: TRBV7-9
D: TRBD1
size: .
J: TRBJ1-6
DNA: TGTGCCAGCTCCTGGGACAGAAATTCACCCCTCCACTTT
CDR3: CASSWDRNSPLHF

V: TRBV12-5
D: .
size: .
J: TRBJ2-6
DNA: TGTGCTAGTGGTTTGACCAGGGGTGGGGACTCTGGGGCCAACGTCCTGACTTTC
CDR3: CASGLTRGGDSGANVLTF

V: TRBV2
D: .
size: .
J: TRBJ1-1
DNA: TGTGCCAGCACCAACAGGGACGTGAACACTGAAGCTTTCTTT
CDR3: CASTNRDVNTEAFF

V: TRBV6-1
D: .
size: .
J: TRBJ1-5
DNA: TGTGCCAGCAGTGAAGAGGCTGTTGGACAGCCCCAGCATTTT
CDR3: CASSEEAVGQPQHF

V: TRBV10-1
D: .
size: .
J: TRBJ1-1
DNA: TGCGCCAGCAGTGAGTCGACAGGATGGGGGACTGAAGCTTTCTTT
CDR3: CASSESTGWGTEAFF

V: TRBV27
D: .
size: .
J: TRBJ1-4
DNA: TGTGCCAGCAGCCCTCGACAAGGGCGGAATGAAAAACTGTTTTTT
CDR3: CASSPRQGRNEKLFF

V: TRBV30
D: .
size: .
J: TRBJ1-5
DNA: TGTGCCTGGGGAAGGGGGTTGGGACAGCCCCAGCATTTT
CDR3: CAWGRGLGQPQHF

V: TRBV18
D: TRBD1
size: once
J: TRBJ1-4
DNA: TGTGCCAGCTCTTGGGACAGTGGAGATGAAAAACTGTTTTTT
CDR3: CASSWDSGDEKLFF

V: TRBV19
D: TRBD2
size: .
J: TRBJ2-7
DNA: TGTGCCAGTAGTATCGGGACTAGCTACGAGCAGTACTTC
CDR3: CASSIGTSYEQYF

V: TRBV7-9
D: .
size: .
J: TRBJ1-4
DNA: TGTGCCAGCAGCCCCTCCGGGACCCCCCGGCGTGAAAAACTGTTTTTT
CDR3: CASSPSGTPRREKLFF

V: TRBV28
D: .
size: .
J: TRBJ2-1
DNA: TGTGCCAGCAGTTTAGGGTACAATGAGCAGTTCTTC
CDR3: CASSLGYNEQFF

V: TRBV11-2
D: .
size: .
J: TRBJ1-4
DNA: TGTGCCAGCAGCTCTCATATGCTGGGTGAAAAACTGTTTTTT
CDR3: CASSSHMLGEKLFF

V: TRBV7-2
D: TRBD2
size: .
J: TRBJ2-7
DNA: TGTGCCAGCAGCCCCCGACTAGCGGGAGCATACGAGCAGTACTTC
CDR3: CASSPRLAGAYEQYF

V: TRBV6-6
D: .
size: .
J: TRBJ2-7
DNA: TGTGCCAGCAGTCTCCTCACGGCCGTAGCTGGGGAGCAGTACTTC
CDR3: CASSLLTAVAGEQYF

V: TRBV10-3
D: .
size: .
J: TRBJ2-1
DNA: TGTGCCATCAGTGAACGGGGCAGCTTTAGGGACAATGAGCAGTTCTTC
CDR3: CAISERGSFRDNEQFF

V: TRBV6-5
D: .
size: .
J: TRBJ1-2
DNA: TGTGCCAGCAGTTACTCGAGAAATGTCGGGTTTGGCTACACCTTC
CDR3: CASSYSRNVGFGYTF

V: TRBV6-6
D: TRBD1
size: .
J: TRBJ2-5
DNA: TGTGCCAGCAGTTTCGGACAGGGTGTGGAGACCCAGTACTTC
CDR3: CASSFGQGVETQYF

V: TRBV30
D: .
size: .
J: TRBJ1-4
DNA: TGTGCCTGGAGGACACAGGTTAATGAAAAACTGTTTTTT
CDR3: CAWRTQVNEKLFF

V: TRBV19
D: .
size: .
J: TRBJ1-5
DNA: TGTGCCAGTAGATACGACGGAACACGGGTTCAGCCCCAGCATTTT
CDR3: CASRYDGTRVQPQHF

V: TRBV5-1
D: TRBD2
size: .
J: TRBJ2-3
DNA: TGCGCCAGCAGCCCTAGCGGGGGAGGAGATACGCAGTATTTT
CDR3: CASSPSGGGDTQYF

V: TRBV27
D: .
size: once
J: TRBJ2-5
DNA: TGTGTCACTGGGACAATCCACCGAGAGACCCAGTACTTC
CDR3: CVTGTIHRETQYF

V: TRBV5-4
D: .
size: .
J: TRBJ1-1
DNA: TGTGCCAGCAGCGTACGGGAGTCCGCTGAAGCTTTCTTT
CDR3: CASSVRESAEAFF

V: TRBV28
D: TRBD1
size: once
J: TRBJ1-5
DNA: TGTGCCAGCAGTCTTACAGGGGGGAGCAATCAGCCCCAGCATTTT
CDR3: CASSLTGGSNQPQHF

V: TRBV5-1
D: .
size: .
J: TRBJ1-5
DNA: TGCGCCAGCAGTTCCGGGGAGGGTGGGCAGCCCCAGCATTTT
CDR3: CASSSGEGGQPQHF

V: TRBV30
D: .
size: .
J: TRBJ1-1
DNA: TGTGCCTGGAAGCAACACCGGGGAACGGCTTTCTTT
CDR3: CAWKQHRGTAFF